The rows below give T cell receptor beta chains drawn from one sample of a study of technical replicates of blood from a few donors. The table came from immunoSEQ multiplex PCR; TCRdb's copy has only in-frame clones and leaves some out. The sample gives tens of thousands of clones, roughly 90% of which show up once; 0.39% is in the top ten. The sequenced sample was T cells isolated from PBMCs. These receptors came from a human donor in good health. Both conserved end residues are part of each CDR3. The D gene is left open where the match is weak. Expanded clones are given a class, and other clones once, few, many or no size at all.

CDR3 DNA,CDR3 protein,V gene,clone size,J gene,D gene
TGTGCCAGCAGGCCCGGCACACTAGTTGACACCGGGGAGCTGTTTTTT,CASRPGTLVDTGELFF,TRBV2,few,TRBJ2-2,NA
TGTGCCAGCAGCTTAAGCCGCACTGAAGCTTTCTTT,CASSLSRTEAFF,TRBV7-2,NA,TRBJ1-1,NA
TGTGCCAGCAGCTTACAGGACTATGGCTACACCTTC,CASSLQDYGYTF,TRBV7-3,NA,TRBJ1-2,NA
TGTGCCAGCAGTGCCGAGACTAACTATGGCTACACCTTC,CASSAETNYGYTF,TRBV6-4,NA,TRBJ1-2,NA
TGTGCCAGCAGCCAACAGTTCTCCAGGCCCTCAAACTATGGCTACACCTTC,CASSQQFSRPSNYGYTF,TRBV4-2,NA,TRBJ1-2,NA
TGCGCCAGCAGCTTGTGGGGGGCCGGGGAGCTGTTTTTT,CASSLWGAGELFF,TRBV5-1,NA,TRBJ2-2,NA
TGTGCCAGCAGTCCTACTAGGCTAAGCACAGATACGCAGTATTTT,CASSPTRLSTDTQYF,TRBV6-1,NA,TRBJ2-3,NA
TGTGCCAGCAGGGACCTCGGGAGGATGAACACTGAAGCTTTCTTT,CASRDLGRMNTEAFF,TRBV6-1,NA,TRBJ1-1,NA
TGTGCCAGCAGCTTAGGGCAGGGGGCCTACGAGCAGTACTTC,CASSLGQGAYEQYF,TRBV13,NA,TRBJ2-7,TRBD1
TGTGCCAGCAGCTTACAGGAGGGCCGCGGCTATGGCTACACCTTC,CASSLQEGRGYGYTF,TRBV11-2,NA,TRBJ1-2,NA
TGTGCCAGCAGCAAAGGGGACAGCTACGAGCAGTACTTC,CASSKGDSYEQYF,TRBV21-1,NA,TRBJ2-7,NA
TGTGCCAGCAGTTACCCGGGACAGGGTACACCGGAAGCTTTCTTT,CASSYPGQGTPEAFF,TRBV28,NA,TRBJ1-1,TRBD1
TGTGCCAGCAGCGACGGACAGGCTTATACGCAGTATTTT,CASSDGQAYTQYF,TRBV5-4,NA,TRBJ2-3,TRBD1
TGTGCCAGCAGTTTAAACAGGGCCGATCAGCCCCAGCATTTT,CASSLNRADQPQHF,TRBV27,NA,TRBJ1-5,NA
TGTGCCAGCAGCTCTGTCAGGGAACCTGGGGCCAACGTCCTGACTTTC,CASSSVREPGANVLTF,TRBV11-2,NA,TRBJ2-6,NA
TGTGCCAGCAGCTTGACTAGCGGAACCTACGAGCAGTACTTC,CASSLTSGTYEQYF,TRBV7-3,NA,TRBJ2-7,TRBD2
TGTGCCAGCAGCTTAAGCGGGTCGGGAGACTATCACGAGCAGTACTTC,CASSLSGSGDYHEQYF,TRBV7-3,NA,TRBJ2-7,NA
TGTGCCAGTAGTAACGTAGGGGCAGGACAGCCCCAGCATTTT,CASSNVGAGQPQHF,TRBV19,NA,TRBJ1-5,NA
TGTGCCAGCAGCCCCTCCGGGACTGGCTCCTACGAGCAGTACTTC,CASSPSGTGSYEQYF,TRBV9,NA,TRBJ2-7,NA
TGTGCCAGCAGACCGGGACAGGCCATGAACACTGAAGCTTTCTTT,CASRPGQAMNTEAFF,TRBV6-5,few,TRBJ1-1,TRBD1
TGTGCCACCAGTTGGCTCCCGAGGGCCAACACTGAAGCTTTCTTT,CATSWLPRANTEAFF,TRBV15,NA,TRBJ1-1,NA
TGTGCCAGCAGCCCTGGGACAGTTAAGCCCTACGAGCAGTACTTC,CASSPGTVKPYEQYF,TRBV7-6,NA,TRBJ2-7,TRBD1
TGTGCCATCAGTGAGTCACTCGGAGCCTCCAATAATCAGCCCCAGCATTTT,CAISESLGASNNQPQHF,TRBV10-3,once,TRBJ1-5,NA
TGTGCCAGCAGTGAAGTGCGGAACCGGGGACTTAATCAGCCCCAGCATTTT,CASSEVRNRGLNQPQHF,TRBV6-1,NA,TRBJ1-5,NA
TGTGCCAGCATGTTTGTACCGACTACCCATACGCAGTATTTT,CASMFVPTTHTQYF,TRBV25-1,NA,TRBJ2-3,NA
TGTGCCAGCTCACCTTCATTGGCGGGAGGAAGGGAGACCCAGTACTTC,CASSPSLAGGRETQYF,TRBV18,NA,TRBJ2-5,TRBD2
TGTGCCATCAGTGATGGGACAGGGGGAAACACCATATATTTT,CAISDGTGGNTIYF,TRBV10-3,NA,TRBJ1-3,TRBD1